This T cell receptor beta chain was recovered during a study of shared clonotypes between healthy human individuals. Points on this clone: The antigen is unknown.

Study results and limitations: Estimated richness was generally greater in naive than memory subsets.

Each PCR replicate from the sorted subsets contained about 200 ng DNA, which is 25,000 to 30,000 T cell genomes. The table came from immunoSEQ multiplex PCR; TCRdb's copy has only in-frame clones and leaves some out. Altogether hundreds of thousands of clones are present, 90% to 97% being singletons, with the ten largest covering about 0.064%. Germline CDR1 MDHEN, CDR2 SYDVKM. The CDR3 runs 17 residues. Losses at the gene ends were 3 bases for V and 2 bases for J; bases not matched to a gene: 3. The TCR originated in a woman in her thirties in good health. The sample was naive CD4+ T cells sorted from blood. The sample's subset: CD45RA+ positively selected. The rearrangement uses TRBV28 and TRBJ2-6, with 11 bases aligning to TRBD1. Here the CDR3 DNA reads TGTGCCAGCAGTTTTCCGGGACAGGGGGCTGGGGCCAACGTCCTGACTTTC. Translated, it gives CASSFPGQGAGANVLTF.